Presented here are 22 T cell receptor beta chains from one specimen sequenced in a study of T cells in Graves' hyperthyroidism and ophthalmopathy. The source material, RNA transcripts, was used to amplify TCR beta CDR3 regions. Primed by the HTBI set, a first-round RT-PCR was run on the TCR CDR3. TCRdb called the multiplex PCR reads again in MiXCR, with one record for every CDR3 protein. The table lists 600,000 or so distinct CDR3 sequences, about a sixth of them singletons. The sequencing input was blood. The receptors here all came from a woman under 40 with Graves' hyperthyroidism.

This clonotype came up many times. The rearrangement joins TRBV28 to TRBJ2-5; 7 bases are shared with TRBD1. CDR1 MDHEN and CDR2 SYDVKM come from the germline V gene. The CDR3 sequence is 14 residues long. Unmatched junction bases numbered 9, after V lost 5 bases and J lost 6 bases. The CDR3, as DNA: TGTGCCAGCAGTCCCCAGACAGGGCGAAAGACCCAGTACTTC. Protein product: CASSPQTGRKTQYF. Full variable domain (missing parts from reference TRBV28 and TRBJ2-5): DVKVTQSSRYLVKRTGEKVFLECVQDMDHENMFWYRQDPGLGLRLIYFSYDVKMKEKGDIPEGYSVSREKKERFSLILESASTNQTSMYLCASSPQTGRKTQYFGPGTRLLVL.

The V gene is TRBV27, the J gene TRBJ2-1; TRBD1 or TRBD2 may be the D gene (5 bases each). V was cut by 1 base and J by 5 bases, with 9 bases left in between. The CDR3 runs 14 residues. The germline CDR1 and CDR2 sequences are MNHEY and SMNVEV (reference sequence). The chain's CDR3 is CASSLYSGHNEQFF. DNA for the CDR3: TGTGCCAGCAGTTTATACTCGGGGCACAATGAGCAGTTCTTC.

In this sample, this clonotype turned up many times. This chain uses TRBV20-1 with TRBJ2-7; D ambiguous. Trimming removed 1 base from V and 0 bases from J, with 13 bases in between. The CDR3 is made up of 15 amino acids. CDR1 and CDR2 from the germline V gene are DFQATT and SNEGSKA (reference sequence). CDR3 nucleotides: TGCAGTGCTAGAGTCTTGCCAACCCCCTCCTACGAGCAGTACTTC. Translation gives CSARVLPTPSYEQYF.

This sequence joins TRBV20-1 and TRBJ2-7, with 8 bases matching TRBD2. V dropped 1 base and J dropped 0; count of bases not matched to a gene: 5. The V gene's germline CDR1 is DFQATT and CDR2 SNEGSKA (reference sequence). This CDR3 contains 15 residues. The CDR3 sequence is CSARGTSGPSYEQYF. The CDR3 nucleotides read TGCAGTGCTAGAGGAACTAGCGGTCCCTCCTACGAGCAGTACTTC.

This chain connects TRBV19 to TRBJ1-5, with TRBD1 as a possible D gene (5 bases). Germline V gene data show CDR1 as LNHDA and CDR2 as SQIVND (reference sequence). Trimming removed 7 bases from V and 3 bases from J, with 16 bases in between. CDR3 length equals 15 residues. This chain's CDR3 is CASNFRGIYNQPQHF. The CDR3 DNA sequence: TGTGCCAGTAATTTCCGGGGGATCTACAATCAGCCCCAGCATTTT.

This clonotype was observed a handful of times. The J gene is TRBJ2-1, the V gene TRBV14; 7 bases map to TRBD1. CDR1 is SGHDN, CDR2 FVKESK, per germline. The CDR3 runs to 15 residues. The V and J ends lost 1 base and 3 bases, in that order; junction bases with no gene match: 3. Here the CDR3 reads CASSQAGTVYNEQFF. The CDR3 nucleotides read TGTGCCAGCAGCCAAGCCGGGACAGTCTACAATGAGCAGTTCTTC. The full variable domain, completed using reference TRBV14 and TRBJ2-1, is EAGVTQFPSHSVIEKGQTVTLRCDPISGHDNLYWYRRVMGKEIKFLLHFVKESKQDESGMPNNRFLAERTGGTYSTLKVQPAELEDSGVYFCASSQAGTVYNEQFFGPGTRLTVL.

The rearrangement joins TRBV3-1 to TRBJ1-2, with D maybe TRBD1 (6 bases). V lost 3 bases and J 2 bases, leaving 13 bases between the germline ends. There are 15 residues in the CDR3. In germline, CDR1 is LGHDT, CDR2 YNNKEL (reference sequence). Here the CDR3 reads CASSQSYRENYGYTF. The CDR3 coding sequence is TGTGCCAGCAGCCAGTCGTACAGGGAAAACTATGGCTACACCTTC.

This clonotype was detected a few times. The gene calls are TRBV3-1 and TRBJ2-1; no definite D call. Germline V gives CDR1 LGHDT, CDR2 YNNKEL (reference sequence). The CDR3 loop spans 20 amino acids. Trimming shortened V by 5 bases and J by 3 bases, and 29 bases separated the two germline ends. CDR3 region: CASSSILTPPSSPYYNEQFF. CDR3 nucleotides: TGTGCCAGCAGCTCGATTTTGACTCCTCCTAGTAGTCCATACTACAATGAGCAGTTCTTC.

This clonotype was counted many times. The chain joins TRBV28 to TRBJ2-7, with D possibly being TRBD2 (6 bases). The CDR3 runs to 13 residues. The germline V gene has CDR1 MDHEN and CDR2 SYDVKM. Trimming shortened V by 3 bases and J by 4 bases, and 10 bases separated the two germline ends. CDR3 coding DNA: TGTGCCAGCAGTTTCCTGACTAGATACGAGCAGTACTTC. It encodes CASSFLTRYEQYF.

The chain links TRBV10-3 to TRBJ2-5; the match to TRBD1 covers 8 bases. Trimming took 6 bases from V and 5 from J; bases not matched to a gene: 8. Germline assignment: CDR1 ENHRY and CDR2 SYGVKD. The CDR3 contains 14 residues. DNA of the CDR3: TGTGCCATCAGGCAGGGGGCGGATACGGAGACCCAGTACTTC. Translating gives CAIRQGADTETQYF.

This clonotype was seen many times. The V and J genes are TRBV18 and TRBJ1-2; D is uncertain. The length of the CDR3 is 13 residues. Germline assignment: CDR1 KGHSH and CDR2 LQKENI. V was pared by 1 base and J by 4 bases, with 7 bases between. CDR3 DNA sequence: TGTGCCAGCTCACCACAGGGCGGCTATGGCTACACCTTC. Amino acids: CASSPQGGYGYTF.

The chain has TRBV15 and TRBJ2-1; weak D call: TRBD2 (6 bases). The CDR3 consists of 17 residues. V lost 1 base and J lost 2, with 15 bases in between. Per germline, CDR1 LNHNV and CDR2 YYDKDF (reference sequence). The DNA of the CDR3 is TGTGCCACCAGCAGAGGAGGTGGTAGGACTACCTACAATGAGCAGTTCTTC. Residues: CATSRGGGRTTYNEQFF. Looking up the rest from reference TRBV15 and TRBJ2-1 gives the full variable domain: DAMVIQNPRYQVTQFGKPVTLSCSQTLNHNVMYWYQQKSSQAPKLLFHYYDKDFNNEADTPDNFQSRRPNTSFCFLDIRSPGLGDTAMYLCATSRGGGRTTYNEQFFGPGTRLTVL.

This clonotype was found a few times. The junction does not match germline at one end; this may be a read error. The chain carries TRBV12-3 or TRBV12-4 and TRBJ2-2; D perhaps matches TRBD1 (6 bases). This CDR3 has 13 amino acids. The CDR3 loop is CASSQTGAGELSF. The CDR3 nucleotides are TGTGCCAGCAGCCAGACAGGAGCCGGGGAGCTGTCTTTT.

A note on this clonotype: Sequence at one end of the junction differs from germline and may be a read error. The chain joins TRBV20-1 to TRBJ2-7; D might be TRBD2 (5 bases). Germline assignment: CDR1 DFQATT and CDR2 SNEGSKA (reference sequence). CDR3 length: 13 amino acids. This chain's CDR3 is CSARGRASYEQYF. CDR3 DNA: TGCAGTGCCAGAGGGCGGGCTTCCTACGAGCAGTACTTC.

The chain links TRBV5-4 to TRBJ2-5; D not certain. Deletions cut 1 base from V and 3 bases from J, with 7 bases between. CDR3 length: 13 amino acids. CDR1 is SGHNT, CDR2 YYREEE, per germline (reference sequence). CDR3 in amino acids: CASSLIGKETQYF. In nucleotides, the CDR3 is TGTGCCAGCAGCTTGATAGGGAAAGAGACCCAGTACTTC. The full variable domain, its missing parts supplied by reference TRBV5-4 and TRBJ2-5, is ETGVTQSPTHLIKTRGQQVTLRCSSQSGHNTVSWYQQALGQGPQFIFQYYREEENGRGNFPPRFSGLQFPNYSSELNVNALELDDSALYLCASSLIGKETQYFGPGTRLLVL.

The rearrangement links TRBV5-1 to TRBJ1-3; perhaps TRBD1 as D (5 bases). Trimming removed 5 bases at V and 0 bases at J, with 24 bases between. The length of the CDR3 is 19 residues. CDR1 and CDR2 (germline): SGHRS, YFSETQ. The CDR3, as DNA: TGCGCCAGCAGAACGACATTCACCACCGGGACGCTCTCTGGAAACACCATATATTTT. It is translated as CASRTTFTTGTLSGNTIYF.

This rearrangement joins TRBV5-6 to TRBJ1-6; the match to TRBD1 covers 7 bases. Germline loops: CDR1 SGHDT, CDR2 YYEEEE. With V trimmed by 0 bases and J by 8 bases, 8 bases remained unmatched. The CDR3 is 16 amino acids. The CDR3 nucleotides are TGTGCCAGCAGCTTGGAAGGGGGCCGGTTATATTCACCCCTCCACTTT. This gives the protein CASSLEGGRLYSPLHF.

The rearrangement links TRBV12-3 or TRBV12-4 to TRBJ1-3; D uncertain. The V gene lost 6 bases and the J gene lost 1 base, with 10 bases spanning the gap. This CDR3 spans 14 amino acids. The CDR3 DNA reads TGTGCCAGCAGGCAAGTTGGATCTGGAAACACCATATATTTT. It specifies CASRQVGSGNTIYF.

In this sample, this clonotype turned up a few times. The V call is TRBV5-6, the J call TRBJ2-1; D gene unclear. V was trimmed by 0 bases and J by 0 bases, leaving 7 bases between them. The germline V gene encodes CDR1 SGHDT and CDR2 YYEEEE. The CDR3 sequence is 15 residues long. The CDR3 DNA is TGTGCCAGCAGCTTGGGGCCAAACTCCTACAATGAGCAGTTCTTC. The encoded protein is CASSLGPNSYNEQFF.

CDR3: CASSPSSGPVPLGGQYF. The CDR3 DNA follows: TGTGCCAGCAGTCCTAGTAGCGGGCCGGTCCCTTTGGGCGGGCAGTACTTC. The rearrangement uses TRBV12-3 or TRBV12-4 and TRBJ2-7, with 7 bases lining up with TRBD2. J gave up 9 bases and V 5 bases, and 22 bases lay outside the gene matches. CDR3 length: 17 residues.

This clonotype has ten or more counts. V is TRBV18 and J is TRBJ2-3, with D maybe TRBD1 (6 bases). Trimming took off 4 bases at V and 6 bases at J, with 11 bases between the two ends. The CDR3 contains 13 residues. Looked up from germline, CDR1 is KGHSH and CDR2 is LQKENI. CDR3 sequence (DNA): TGTGCCAGCTCACAAAACAGGGCGGATACGCAGTATTTT. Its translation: CASSQNRADTQYF. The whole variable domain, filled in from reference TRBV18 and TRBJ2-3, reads NAGVMQNPRHLVRRRGQEARLRCSPMKGHSHVYWYRQLPEEGLKFMVYLQKENIIDESGMPKERFSAEFPKEGPSILRIQQVVRGDSAAYFCASSQNRADTQYFGPGTRLTVL.

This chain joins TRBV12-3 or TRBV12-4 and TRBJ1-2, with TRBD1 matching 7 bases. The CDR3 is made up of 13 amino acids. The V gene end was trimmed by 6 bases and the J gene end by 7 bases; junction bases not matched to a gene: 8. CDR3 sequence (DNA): TGTGCCAGCAGATCCCCAGGGGGATCTGGCTACACCTTC. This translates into CASRSPGGSGYTF.